This T cell receptor (beta chain) originates from a study of cytomegalovirus exposure and HLA in healthy donors. Study as a whole: Early released data had tens of millions of unique TCRs, all coming from HLA-typed donors.

Looked up from germline, CDR1 is WSHSY and CDR2 is SAAADI. The junction had 8 bases not matched to a gene; V was cut back by 5 bases and J by 8 bases. This CDR3 comprises 13 residues. Researchers ran the PCR with 60 Vbeta and 13 Jbeta primers. Generated by immunoSEQ multiplex PCR, the TCRdb table keeps only in-frame clones and is missing some. The profile shows about 180,000 clones, around 82% of them singletons. The table lists this clone with a few counts. What it binds is unknown. Study-wide results and caveats: The number of N-insertions in an Asian-associated ancestry cluster was reportedly below the 666-donor mean in a later analysis. In a later analysis, compared with equally common non-associated chains, HLA-associated beta chains were more expanded.

The rearrangement joins TRBV10-2 to TRBJ1-2, with 7 bases lining up with TRBD1. This TCR derives from a man in his sixties in good health and CMV-seronegative. The sequenced sample was PBMCs. Here the CDR3 DNA reads TGCGCCAGCAGTTCCTCCGGGACAGTAGGCTACACCTTC. Translated, it gives CASSSSGTVGYTF.